This record concerns one TCR beta chain sequence. The CDR3 is 14 residues long. Germline CDR1 MDHEN, CDR2 SYDVKM. V was pared by 6 bases and J by 2 bases, with 13 bases between. Followed longitudinally, the Seattle patients had been enrolled during active infection. The data stem from a study of blood T cell repertoires in COVID-19. Overall study context: Acute-phase and convalescent COVID-19 samples originated in the United States, Italy and Spain. Sample material is recorded as cDNA or gDNA derived from T cells, B-cell-depleted T cells, or PBMCs.

Original data processing: It was from reference gene primer amplification that nucleated cell counts were estimated. Produced via immunoSEQ multiplex PCR; TCRdb's table is partial and in-frame only. V and J calls and clone size are those listed in that table; D and trimming were worked out from the DNA. This table has around 310,000 clones, around 90% appearing once. V usage is TRBV28 and J usage is TRBJ1-2; perhaps TRBD1 as D (6 bases). The sequencing input was peripheral blood. This clonotype was sampled from a woman aged 40-49 years with COVID-19, enrolled during active disease. DNA of the CDR3: TGTGCCAGCAGATCTTTACAGGGAAACTATGGCTACACCTTC. Amino acids: CASRSLQGNYGYTF.